The 16 T cell receptor beta chains listed next were all sequenced from one sample in a study of T cell responses to AZD1222 COVID-19 vaccine. The repertoire was sequenced with immunoSEQ multiplex PCR; TCRdb's copy has only in-frame clones and lacks some. The profile shows about 200,000 clones, around nine tenths of them singletons. Sequencing was performed on peripheral blood, taken on day 0 of AZD1222 vaccination. The source is an adult in good health.

The V gene is TRBV7-9, the J gene TRBJ2-5; TRBD1 or TRBD2 may be the D gene (5 bases each). Germline V lookup: CDR1 SEHNR, CDR2 FQNEAQ (reference sequence). V was cut by 2 bases and J by 5 bases, with 15 bases left in between. The CDR3 covers 15 residues. CDR3 region: CASSLLVRGGETQYF. CDR3 sequence (DNA): TGTGCCAGCAGCTTACTTGTCCGGGGCGGGGAGACCCAGTACTTC.

V usage is TRBV5-1 and J usage is TRBJ1-4; D uncertain. V was clipped by 0 bases and J by 17 bases, with 14 bases between them. Germline V gene data show CDR1 as SGHRS and CDR2 as YFSETQ. This CDR3 has 12 amino acids. The CDR3 protein is CASSLGSGNIFF. The CDR3 nucleotides are TGCGCCAGCAGCTTGGGAAGCGGGAATATATTTTTT.

The chain employs TRBV18 and TRBJ2-5; D tentatively reads TRBD1 or TRBD2 (6 bases each). Trimming stripped 3 bases from V and 3 bases from J, with 11 bases between. Germline V gene sequence: CDR1 KGHSH, CDR2 LQKENI. This CDR3 contains 14 residues. CDR3 bases: TGTGCCAGCTCACCGGGGAGGACAGAAGAGACCCAGTACTTC. It is translated as CASSPGRTEETQYF.

The chain employs TRBV19 and TRBJ1-4, with D possibly TRBD1 on 6 matching bases. The ends were cut back, 5 bases at V and 2 bases at J, with 15 bases in the middle. CDR1 is LNHDA, CDR2 SQIVND, per germline (reference sequence). The CDR3 has 16 residues. In nucleotides, the CDR3 is TGTGCCAGTAGTTCGGGAGACAGGTCCACTAATGAAAAACTGTTTTTT. It codes for CASSSGDRSTNEKLFF. Combining the CDR3 with reference TRBV19 and TRBJ1-4 gives the whole variable domain DGGITQSPKYLFRKEGQNVTLSCEQNLNHDAMYWYRQDPGQGLRLIYYSQIVNDFQKGDIAEGYSVSREKKESFPLTVTSAQKNPTAFYLCASSSGDRSTNEKLFFGSGTQLSVL.

V usage is TRBV18 and J usage is TRBJ2-7; D gene ambiguous. The CDR3 consists of 14 residues. Germline loops: CDR1 KGHSH, CDR2 LQKENI. The V end lost 4 bases, the J end lost 5 bases, and 15 bases lay between the germline ends. The CDR3 nucleotides are TGTGCCAGCTCACTAAAGGACGGGCCCGACGAGCAGTACTTC. It yields the protein CASSLKDGPDEQYF.

This clone was picked up one time. The rearrangement joins TRBV20-1 to TRBJ2-3; tentatively, D is TRBD2 (7 bases). This CDR3 spans 17 amino acids. Germline loops: CDR1 DFQATT, CDR2 SNEGSKA (reference sequence). The ends were cut back, 3 bases at V and 0 bases at J, with 19 bases in the middle. CDR3 sequence: CSASGREAGASTDTQYF. The CDR3 DNA reads as TGCAGTGCTAGTGGGAGGGAGGCGGGGGCTAGCACAGATACGCAGTATTTT.

This CDR3 is CASSSGQVLYEQYF. In DNA form, the CDR3 reads TGTGCCAGCAGCTCCGGACAGGTCCTATACGAGCAGTACTTC. The gene calls are TRBV27 and TRBJ2-7; TRBD1 matches 7 bases. J lost 4 bases, V lost 6 bases, and 9 bases had no gene match. Germline loops: CDR1 MNHEY, CDR2 SMNVEV (reference sequence). The CDR3 runs 14 residues.

V and J are TRBV5-6 and TRBJ1-2, with D possibly TRBD1 on 5 matching bases. The length of the CDR3 is 13 residues. V lost 3 bases and J lost 8, with 14 bases in between. Germline V gives CDR1 SGHDT, CDR2 YYEEEE. The CDR3 here is CASSSWGQSGYTF. The DNA for the CDR3 is TGTGCCAGCAGCTCTTGGGGCCAGTCAGGCTACACCTTC.

This clone was detected only once. The chain combines TRBV5-1 with TRBJ1-1; 7 bases agree with TRBD1. Germline CDR1 and CDR2: SGHRS and YFSETQ. The CDR3 is made up of 14 amino acids. Germline trimming cut 0 bases from V and 7 bases from J; bases unmatched to any gene: 6. The CDR3, as DNA: TGCGCCAGCAGCTTGGCCCCAGGGACAGTTGAAGCTTTCTTT. Amino acid sequence: CASSLAPGTVEAFF.

The chain couples TRBV3-1 (or the pseudogene TRBV3-2) to TRBJ2-1, with 10 bases fitting TRBD2. CDR1 is LGHDT, CDR2 YNNKEL, per germline (reference sequence). V lost 3 bases, J lost 5 bases, and 4 bases stayed unmatched. CDR3 length equals 15 residues. Written as DNA, the CDR3 is TGTGCCAGCAGCCAGAGCGGGGGGGGTCACAATGAGCAGTTCTTC. It translates to CASSQSGGGHNEQFF.

The DNA of the CDR3 is TGTGCCAGCTCACGGGCGTTACAGGGAAACACCATATATTTT. Its translation is CASSRALQGNTIYF. The chain links TRBV18 to TRBJ1-3; no clear D gene. V gave up 4 bases and J gave up 4 bases, with 11 bases separating them. Germline V gene lookup returns CDR1 KGHSH and CDR2 LQKENI. This CDR3 spans 14 amino acids.

The chain couples TRBV6-5 to TRBJ2-5; D may match TRBD1 or TRBD2 (5 bases each). Germline V gene data show CDR1 as MNHEY and CDR2 as SVGAGI. The CDR3 covers 15 residues. Between the trimmed V and J ends, which lost 0 bases and 5 bases, there was a span of 13 bases. The CDR3 protein is CASSYSPGKGETQYF. The CDR3 DNA sequence: TGTGCCAGCAGTTACTCTCCCGGGAAGGGGGAGACCCAGTACTTC.

The chain couples TRBV2 to TRBJ2-5; 12 bases fit TRBD2. Germline V CDR1 and CDR2: SNHLY, FYNNEI. V trimming: 4 bases; J trimming: 1 base; junction bases outside the gene matches: 7. The CDR3 covers 17 residues. The CDR3 bases are TGTGCCAGCAGTGTGACTAGCGGGGGCCCCATCCAAGAGACCCAGTACTTC. This gives the protein CASSVTSGGPIQETQYF.

The chain uses TRBV11-2 and TRBJ2-7, with a tentative D call TRBD1 (6 bases). Trimming took 2 bases from V and 4 from J, leaving 9 bases between them. Germline V lookup: CDR1 SGHAT, CDR2 FQNNGV. The CDR3 spans 13 residues. For the CDR3, the DNA is TGTGCCAGCAGCTTATGGACAGATTACGAGCAGTACTTC. It is translated as CASSLWTDYEQYF.

V gene TRBV3-1 (or the pseudogene TRBV3-2) combines with J gene TRBJ2-4; a weak D match, TRBD2 (5 bases). The CDR3 has 15 amino acids. Germline V CDR1 and CDR2: LGHDT, YNNKEL (reference sequence). Trimming removed 0 bases at V and 8 bases at J, with 14 bases between. CDR3 nucleotide sequence: TGTGCCAGCAGCCAAGAACCCGGGGTGGTAGACATTCAGTACTTC. Translation gives CASSQEPGVVDIQYF.

CDR3 in amino acids: CASSQGRAGAVSPLHF. The CDR3, as DNA: TGCGCCAGCAGCCAAGGAAGGGCGGGGGCGGTATCACCCCTCCACTTT. This chain connects TRBV4-1 to TRBJ1-6; possible D gene TRBD1, 6 bases. Germline CDR1 and CDR2: MGHRA and YSYEKL. V lost 1 base and J lost 10, with 17 bases in between. This CDR3 is 16 amino acids long.